The clone carrying this TCR beta chain showed up just once. Its antigen is not known. The study sequenced TCR beta in blood CD8+ and CD4+ T cells. Germline CDR1 and CDR2: SGHDT and YYEEEE. The length of the CDR3 is 14 residues. The V and J ends lost 3 bases and 3 bases respectively, with 10 bases between them. The data were taken from a study of CD8 T cells in Susac syndrome. Study conclusions and caveats: An acknowledgment was made by the study that its TCR sequencing and HLA analysis involved relatively few individuals.

With random hexamers, reverse transcription was performed on about 0.5 to 1 ug of RNA. The CDR3 of TCR beta was amplified by immunoSEQ multiplex PCR across 54 Vbeta and 13 Jbeta. A single record per CDR3 protein comes from TCRdb applying MiXCR to the immunoSEQ multiplex PCR reads. The sample carries about 300,000 distinct CDR3 sequences, roughly 85% recorded once. The sequencing input was CD8+ T cells from PBMCs. The origin of this receptor is a human donor with multiple sclerosis. V gene TRBV5-6 combines with J gene TRBJ2-1, with D possibly TRBD1 on 6 matching bases. The CDR3 DNA follows: TGTGCCAGCAGCTGGGGGCGGGTCTACAATGAGCAGTTCTTC. This codes for CASSWGRVYNEQFF.